The TCR beta chain described here comes from a study of shared clonotypes between healthy human individuals. Here immunoSEQ multiplex PCR was the method, and the copy in TCRdb shows in-frame clones only, minus some. The data show about 330,000 clones, about 74% seen once. The trim removed 11 bases at V and 2 bases at J, leaving 8 bases unmatched. This CDR3 comprises 14 residues. Germline V lookup: CDR1 MNHNS, CDR2 SASEGT. The V gene is TRBV6-1, the J gene TRBJ2-2, with TRBD1 matching 7 bases. This TCR was sampled from a man aged 30-40 years in good health. Sequencing was done on a sample of memory CD4+ T cells sorted from blood. Subset described: CD45RA-negative fraction. In DNA form, the CDR3 reads TGTGCCGCACGGACAGGAACCAACACCGGGGAGCTGTTTTTT. Protein: CAARTGTNTGELFF.